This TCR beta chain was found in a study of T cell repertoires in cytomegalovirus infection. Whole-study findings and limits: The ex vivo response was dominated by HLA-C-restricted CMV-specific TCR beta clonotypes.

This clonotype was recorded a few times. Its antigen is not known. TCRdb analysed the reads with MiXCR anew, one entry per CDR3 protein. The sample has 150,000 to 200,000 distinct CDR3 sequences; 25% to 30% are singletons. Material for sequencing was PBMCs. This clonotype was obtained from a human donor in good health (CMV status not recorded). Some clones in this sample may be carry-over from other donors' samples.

CDR3 nucleotide sequence: TGTGCCAGTTTTACGGGGACCATCACCGGGGAGCTGTTTTTT. This translates into CASFTGTITGELFF. The chain employs TRBV2 and TRBJ2-2; either TRBD1 or TRBD2 may supply D (5 bases each). V was shortened by 9 bases and J by 4 bases, with 15 bases between the two germline ends. CDR1 SNHLY and CDR2 FYNNEI come from the germline V gene. The CDR3 totals 14 residues.